Listed below are T cell receptor beta chains from one sample, sequenced in a study of T cell responses to AZD1222 COVID-19 vaccine. Sequencing was performed with immunoSEQ multiplex PCR; in TCRdb, only in-frame clones are kept and a portion is missing. Of 100,000 to 120,000 clones listed, over 85% were seen once; the top ten hold approximately 2.7%. Here the sequenced sample was peripheral blood, taken 28 days after the second AZD1222 dose. The receptors derive from an adult who received the AZD1222 COVID-19 vaccine. CDR3s include the opening cysteine and the closing phenylalanine or tryptophan. Fields, in order: D gene, V gene, clone size, J gene, CDR3 protein, CDR3 DNA. D genes are given only for firm matches. Only part of the rows carry a size: once, few, many, or a class if the clone is expanded.

NA	TRBV18	NA	TRBJ2-7	CASSPRDEQYF	TGTGCCAGCTCACCAAGGGACGAGCAGTACTTC
TRBD1	TRBV19	NA	TRBJ2-7	CASSMDRSSYEQYF	TGTGCCAGTAGTATGGACAGGAGCTCCTACGAGCAGTACTTC
NA	TRBV7-2	NA	TRBJ2-2	CASSLFSGELFF	TGTGCCAGCAGCTTATTTTCCGGGGAGCTGTTTTTT
NA	TRBV5-6	NA	TRBJ1-2	CASSLGGGRNYGYTF	TGTGCCAGCAGCTTAGGTGGTGGCAGGAACTATGGCTACACCTTC
TRBD1	TRBV5-5	NA	TRBJ1-4	CASSPQGAGEEKLFF	TGTGCCAGCAGCCCACAGGGGGCCGGGGAAGAAAAACTGTTTTTT
TRBD1	TRBV5-4	once	TRBJ1-2	CASSLQGAHGYTF	TGTGCCAGCAGCTTACAGGGGGCGCATGGCTACACCTTC
NA	TRBV5-6	NA	TRBJ2-7	CASSLGRSYEQYF	TGTGCCAGCAGCTTGGGCAGAAGCTACGAGCAGTACTTC
TRBD1	TRBV7-2	NA	TRBJ2-5	CASSTAPSTGQETQYF	TGTGCCAGCAGCACTGCGCCTTCGACAGGGCAAGAGACCCAGTACTTC
NA	TRBV5-1	NA	TRBJ1-1	CASSLDPGSTVEAFF	TGCGCCAGCAGCTTGGACCCGGGTTCTACCGTGGAAGCTTTCTTT
NA	TRBV5-4	NA	TRBJ2-2	CASSLSRGSGELFF	TGTGCCAGCAGCTTGTCCAGGGGCTCCGGGGAGCTGTTTTTT
NA	TRBV7-2	NA	TRBJ2-7	CASSIQVWSSYEQYF	TGTGCCAGCAGCATACAAGTTTGGAGCTCCTACGAGCAGTACTTC
NA	TRBV19	NA	TRBJ1-1	CASTRVLNTEAFF	TGTGCCAGTACACGGGTTCTGAACACTGAAGCTTTCTTT
NA	TRBV19	NA	TRBJ1-5	CASSQKGTNQPQHF	TGTGCCAGTAGTCAGAAGGGGACCAATCAGCCCCAGCATTTT
NA	TRBV28	NA	TRBJ1-5	CASSRNPRPQHF	TGTGCCAGCAGCCGTAACCCCCGGCCCCAGCATTTT
TRBD2	TRBV15	NA	TRBJ2-1	CATSREPPGGSYNEQFF	TGTGCCACCAGCAGAGAACCCCCCGGGGGGTCCTACAATGAGCAGTTCTTC
NA	TRBV5-6	NA	TRBJ1-4	CASSLDRSEKLFF	TGTGCCAGCAGCTTGGATCGTTCGGAAAAACTGTTTTTT
NA	TRBV10-2	NA	TRBJ2-1	CASSGVGANQNSYNEQFF	TGCGCCAGCAGTGGCGTGGGGGCGAACCAAAACTCCTACAATGAGCAGTTCTTC
TRBD2	TRBV6-6	NA	TRBJ2-7	CASSYGLAGKYF	TGTGCCAGCAGTTATGGGCTAGCGGGGAAGTACTTC
NA	TRBV4-1	NA	TRBJ2-7	CASSQGSQATSEQYF	TGCGCCAGCAGCCAAGGTTCGCAGGCGACCTCCGAGCAGTACTTC
NA	TRBV20-1	NA	TRBJ2-1	CSASPYNEQFF	TGCAGTGCTAGCCCCTACAATGAGCAGTTCTTC
NA	TRBV7-7	NA	TRBJ2-2	CASSLGSTGAMGELFF	TGTGCTAGCAGCTTAGGCAGTACGGGGGCCATGGGGGAGCTGTTTTTT
NA	TRBV15	NA	TRBJ1-3	CATSRAPGAGNTIYF	TGTGCCACCAGCAGAGCTCCCGGGGCTGGAAACACCATATATTTT